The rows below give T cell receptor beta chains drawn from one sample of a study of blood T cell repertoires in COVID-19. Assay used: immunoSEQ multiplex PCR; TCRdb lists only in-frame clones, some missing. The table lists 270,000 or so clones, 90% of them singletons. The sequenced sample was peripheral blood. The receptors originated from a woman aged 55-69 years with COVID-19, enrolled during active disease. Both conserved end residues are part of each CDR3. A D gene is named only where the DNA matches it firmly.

CDR3nt: TGTGCCAGCAGTGACCGACAGGGGCCCCGGAACTCTGGCTACACCTTC; CDR3aa: CASSDRQGPRNSGYTF; j_gene: TRBJ1-2; v_gene: TRBV6-1; d_gene: TRBD1
CDR3nt: TGTGCCTGGAGCCTCGGCAGGGTTGATCAGCCCCAGCATTTT; CDR3aa: CAWSLGRVDQPQHF; j_gene: TRBJ1-5; v_gene: TRBV30; d_gene: NA
CDR3nt: TGCGCCAGCAGCCAAGACCCAGGGGTGCGTGGCTACACCTTC; CDR3aa: CASSQDPGVRGYTF; j_gene: TRBJ1-2; v_gene: TRBV4-3; d_gene: NA
CDR3nt: TGCAGCGTTTCCCACAGTGGGGCGAGCGGCTACACCTTC; CDR3aa: CSVSHSGASGYTF; j_gene: TRBJ1-2; v_gene: TRBV29-1; d_gene: NA
CDR3nt: TGTGCCAGCAGCGTAGCGGGGACTTATCAAAACATTCAGTACTTC; CDR3aa: CASSVAGTYQNIQYF; j_gene: TRBJ2-4; v_gene: TRBV7-9; d_gene: TRBD2
CDR3nt: TGTGCCAGCAGTTACACAGGGTCTAATGGCTACACCTTC; CDR3aa: CASSYTGSNGYTF; j_gene: TRBJ1-2; v_gene: TRBV6-2/TRBV6-3; d_gene: NA
CDR3nt: TGTGCCAGCAGTTACTCGAACGGAGCAAATCAGCCCCAGCATTTT; CDR3aa: CASSYSNGANQPQHF; j_gene: TRBJ1-5; v_gene: TRBV6-5; d_gene: NA
CDR3nt: TGTGCCACTAAGCGGGGGGCCGGAACCGGGGAGCTGTTTTTT; CDR3aa: CATKRGAGTGELFF; j_gene: TRBJ2-2; v_gene: TRBV7-6; d_gene: TRBD2
CDR3nt: TGTGCCAGCTCACCACCGGGGCAGTATGGCTACACCTTC; CDR3aa: CASSPPGQYGYTF; j_gene: TRBJ1-2; v_gene: TRBV18; d_gene: NA
CDR3nt: TGTGCCAGCGGACCATGGCTCGGGGAGACACTCGAGCAGTACTTC; CDR3aa: CASGPWLGETLEQYF; j_gene: TRBJ2-7; v_gene: TRBV7-9; d_gene: NA
CDR3nt: TGTGCCAGCAGCCCAACAGGGGAACTATATGGCTACACCTTC; CDR3aa: CASSPTGELYGYTF; j_gene: TRBJ1-2; v_gene: TRBV6-5; d_gene: TRBD1
CDR3nt: TGTGCCAGCAGTGAAGCGAACAGAGATCAGCCCCAGCATTTT; CDR3aa: CASSEANRDQPQHF; j_gene: TRBJ1-5; v_gene: TRBV2; d_gene: NA
CDR3nt: TGTGCCAGCAGTACGGGACAGGGGAGGGAGACCCAGTACTTC; CDR3aa: CASSTGQGRETQYF; j_gene: TRBJ2-5; v_gene: TRBV27; d_gene: TRBD1